Sequencing of this T cell receptor beta chain was carried out in a study of blood T cell repertoires in COVID-19. The wider study: Acute and convalescent COVID-19 specimens originated in the United States, Italy and Spain. Sample material is recorded as cDNA or gDNA derived from T cells, B-cell-depleted T cells, or PBMCs.

Trimming took off 2 bases at V and 11 bases at J, with 12 bases between the two ends. The length of the CDR3 is 12 residues. Per the germline V gene, CDR1 is LNHDA and CDR2 is SQIVND (reference sequence). As handled by the study authors: Amplification from reference gene primers served as the basis for estimated nucleated cell counts. The protocol was immunoSEQ multiplex PCR, while the TCRdb copy is restricted to in-frame clones and leaves out a portion. V, J and clone size were drawn from that table, and D and trimming were deduced from the DNA. The sample shows under 200,000 clones, 80% to 90% of them seen only once.

Specimen: peripheral blood. J is TRBJ1-2 and V is TRBV19, with a weak D call TRBD1 (6 bases). The TCR comes from a woman in her 70s who had recovered from COVID-19. Here the CDR3 reads CASSIIRGPYTF. CDR3 bases: TGTGCCAGTAGTATAATCAGGGGTCCGTACACCTTC.